Listed below are T cell receptor beta chains from one sample, sequenced in a study of blood T cell repertoires in COVID-19. Libraries were prepared by immunoSEQ multiplex PCR; TCRdb keeps only in-frame clonotypes and omits some of them. Of about 36,000 clones listed, 78% were seen once; the top ten hold about a sixth. The sample taken for sequencing was peripheral blood. These receptors all come from a man between 65 and 79 years old with acute or convalescent COVID-19. Both conserved end residues are part of each CDR3. The order of the fields is V gene, D gene, J gene, clone size, CDR3 protein, CDR3 DNA. D genes are given only for firm matches. Size values are once, few and many counts, or a class for expanded clones, and some rows have none.

TRBV18	NA	TRBJ2-7	few	CASSPPLAPTDEQYF	TGTGCCAGCTCACCCCCCCTAGCGCCAACAGACGAGCAGTACTTC
TRBV7-2	TRBD1	TRBJ1-5	NA	CASSLWDRSNQPQHF	TGTGCCAGCAGCTTATGGGACAGAAGCAATCAGCCCCAGCATTTT
TRBV19	TRBD2	TRBJ2-1	NA	CASSMGLRGESGRGYNEQFF	TGTGCCAGTAGTATGGGACTTCGGGGGGAAAGCGGGAGGGGGTACAATGAGCAGTTCTTC
TRBV4-1	NA	TRBJ2-5	once	CASSLTAQETQYF	TGCGCCAGCAGCCTTACAGCCCAAGAGACCCAGTACTTC
TRBV29-1	NA	TRBJ1-1	NA	CSVGNIEAFF	TGCAGCGTTGGTAATATCGAAGCTTTCTTT
TRBV4-1	TRBD1	TRBJ2-2	NA	CASSQDRTGTNTGELFF	TGCGCCAGCAGCCAAGATCGGACAGGAACGAACACCGGGGAGCTGTTTTTT
TRBV11-2	NA	TRBJ2-4	NA	CASSLLVGVGNIQYF	TGTGCCAGCAGCTTACTTGTGGGAGTAGGGAACATTCAGTACTTC
TRBV28	NA	TRBJ2-3	NA	CASSFGGASTDTQYF	TGTGCCAGCAGTTTTGGGGGGGCGAGCACAGATACGCAGTATTTT
TRBV7-9	NA	TRBJ2-2	NA	CASSLDTQVTGELFF	TGTGCCAGCAGCTTAGACACACAGGTCACCGGGGAGCTGTTTTTT
TRBV6-5	TRBD1	TRBJ2-2	few	CASSRQGANTGELFF	TGTGCCAGCAGTAGACAGGGAGCGAACACCGGGGAGCTGTTTTTT
TRBV5-1	NA	TRBJ2-5	NA	CASSPGLMEETQYF	TGCGCCAGCAGCCCAGGACTCATGGAAGAGACCCAGTACTTC
TRBV7-9	NA	TRBJ2-3	NA	CASSLAVQSNTQYF	TGTGCCAGCAGCTTAGCTGTACAGTCGAATACGCAGTATTTT
TRBV10-3	TRBD2	TRBJ2-7	NA	CAISESMGLADEQYF	TGTGCCATCAGTGAGTCGATGGGACTAGCGGACGAGCAGTACTTC
TRBV14	TRBD2	TRBJ2-1	NA	CASSLTTSGRAEQFF	TGTGCCAGCAGCCTAACGACTAGCGGGAGGGCTGAGCAGTTCTTC
TRBV9	TRBD1	TRBJ1-2	few	CASSADREGDGYTF	TGTGCCAGCAGCGCGGACAGGGAAGGTGATGGCTACACCTTC
TRBV14	NA	TRBJ1-4	NA	CASSQNTREKLFF	TGTGCCAGCAGCCAAAATACGAGAGAAAAACTGTTTTTT
TRBV4-1	NA	TRBJ1-5	few	CASSPRDGRLGAGQPQHF	TGCGCCAGCAGCCCGAGGGATGGCAGGTTGGGGGCAGGACAGCCCCAGCATTTT
TRBV19	NA	TRBJ2-3	once	CASSIGWQGIGTDTQYF	TGTGCCAGTAGTATAGGGTGGCAGGGGATCGGCACAGATACGCAGTATTTT
TRBV7-2	TRBD1	TRBJ1-4	NA	CASSSRTGGNEKLFF	TGTGCCAGCAGCTCACGGACAGGGGGGAATGAAAAACTGTTTTTT
TRBV21-1	NA	TRBJ1-4	NA	CASSKDRGAFNEKLFF	TGTGCCAGCAGCAAAGACAGGGGCGCATTTAATGAAAAACTGTTTTTT
TRBV7-2	TRBD2	TRBJ2-3	NA	CASSTGLSNTDTQYF	TGTGCCAGCAGCACGGGACTATCAAACACAGATACGCAGTATTTT
TRBV19	NA	TRBJ2-3	NA	CASRTDLSTDTQYF	TGTGCCAGTAGAACAGACCTTAGCACAGATACGCAGTATTTT
TRBV30	TRBD1	TRBJ1-2	NA	CAWTIRTGKNGYTF	TGTGCCTGGACCATACGGACAGGGAAGAATGGCTACACCTTC
TRBV11-2	TRBD2	TRBJ2-1	NA	CASRLPGLAGVNEQFF	TGTGCCAGCAGACTCCCGGGACTAGCGGGAGTCAATGAGCAGTTCTTC